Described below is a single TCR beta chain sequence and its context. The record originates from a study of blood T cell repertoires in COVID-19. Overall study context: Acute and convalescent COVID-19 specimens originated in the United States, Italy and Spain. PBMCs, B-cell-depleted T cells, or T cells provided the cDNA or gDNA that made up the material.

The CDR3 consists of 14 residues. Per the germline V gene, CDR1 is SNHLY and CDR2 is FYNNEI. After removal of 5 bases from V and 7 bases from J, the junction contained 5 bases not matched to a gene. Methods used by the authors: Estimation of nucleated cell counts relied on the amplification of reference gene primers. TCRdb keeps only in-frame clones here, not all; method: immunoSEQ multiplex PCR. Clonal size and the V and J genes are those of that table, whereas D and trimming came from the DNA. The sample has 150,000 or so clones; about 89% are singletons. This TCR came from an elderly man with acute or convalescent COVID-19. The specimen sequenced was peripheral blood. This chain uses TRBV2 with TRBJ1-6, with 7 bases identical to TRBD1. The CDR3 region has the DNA TGTGCCAGCAGTCTGACAGGGACGAATTCACCCCTCCACTTT. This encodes CASSLTGTNSPLHF.